A few counts support the clone carrying this TCR beta chain. Its antigen is undetermined. At one end, the junction sequence differs from germline, possibly due to a read error. The method was immunoSEQ multiplex PCR; TCRdb's version includes in-frame clones alone and lacks a portion of them. The profile shows 45,000 or so clones, 90% to 95% of them singletons. The data originate from a study of graft-versus-host responses after intestinal transplantation. Overall study: Those transplanted obtained multivisceral, liver-intestinal, or isolated intestinal grafts. Uniformly, recipients were administered anti-thymocyte globulin induction with subsequent tacrolimus and steroids for about 3 years.

From germline, CDR1 is MDHEN and CDR2 SYDVKM. The CDR3 extends over 15 amino acids. Study outcomes and limitations: Allografts carried high graft-versus-host to host-versus-graft clonal ratios in patients having graft-donor T cell macrochimerism. Recipient marrow held GvH clones, some first seen in ileum or blood.

This sequence originates from a human patient who received an intestinal transplant, so some T cells may come from the graft donor. This rearrangement joins TRBV28 to TRBJ2-7; TRBD1 aligns across 8 bases. Source: PBMCs, taken 524 days after transplant. DNA for the CDR3: TGTGCCAGCAGGTCATTTTCAGGGGGCGGGACGCCTGTGGCCTTC. Translated: CASRSFSGGGTPVAF. The entire variable domain, with the rest obtained from reference TRBV28 and TRBJ2-7, is as follows: DVKVTQSSRYLVKRTGEKVFLECVQDMDHENMFWYRQDPGLGLRLIYFSYDVKMKEKGDIPEGYSVSREKKERFSLILESASTNQTSMYLCASRSFSGGGTPVAFGPGTRLTVT.